The next 20 T cell receptor beta chains were all read from a single sample in a study of blood T cell repertoires in COVID-19 (TCRdb year 2020). Library prep was done by the immunoSEQ multiplex PCR assay. The clones in this table, taken by TCRdb from immuneACCESS, are in-frame only. Not every clone is retained; where verified, under half of the shortfall comes from an unresolved V gene, and the cause of the rest is unknown. Within this sample are some 270,000 clones, with about 85% of them counted one time only. 0.87% of the sample is taken by the ten largest. The specimen was peripheral blood. The receptors derive from a human donor with COVID-19, enrolled during active disease. The donor label of this sample is uncertain.

The gene calls are TRBV18 and TRBJ2-1; 12 bases match TRBD1. J was trimmed by 0 bases and V by 3 bases; bases with no gene match: 9. The CDR3 is 19 amino acids. Germline V gene data show CDR1 as KGHSH and CDR2 as LQKENI. The CDR3 sequence is CASSPGQGAGAVSYNEQFF. Here the CDR3 DNA reads TGTGCCAGCTCACCGGGACAGGGGGCAGGAGCGGTCTCCTACAATGAGCAGTTCTTC.

This rearrangement joins TRBV7-9 to TRBJ1-2, with 7 bases identical to TRBD1. Per germline, CDR1 SEHNR and CDR2 FQNEAQ (reference sequence). The CDR3 totals 14 residues. V lost 5 bases, J lost 8 bases, and 11 bases stayed unmatched. This CDR3 is CASSPEGAGVGYTF. The CDR3 nucleotides are TGTGCCAGCAGCCCGGAGGGGGCAGGGGTCGGCTACACCTTC.

The V and J genes are TRBV11-3 and TRBJ1-1, with D unclear. From germline, CDR1 is SGHNT and CDR2 YENEEA. The CDR3 contains 13 residues. Trimming took off 3 bases at V and 1 base at J, with 6 bases between the two ends. CDR3 in amino acids: CASSFGANTEAFF. CDR3 in DNA: TGTGCCAGCAGCTTCGGAGCGAACACTGAAGCTTTCTTT.

CDR3 amino acids: CAWSPGGALFYGYTF. The CDR3 coding sequence is TGTGCCTGGAGTCCAGGGGGCGCGTTATTCTATGGCTACACCTTC. This sequence joins TRBV30 and TRBJ1-2, with TRBD1 matching over 8 bases. V shed 2 bases and J 4 bases; nucleotides not matched to a gene: 9. The germline gives CDR1 GTSNPN, CDR2 SVGIG (reference sequence). The CDR3 length is 15 residues.

The chain is built from TRBV3-1 (or the pseudogene TRBV3-2) and TRBJ2-1; a possible D gene is TRBD1 (7 bases). V dropped 7 bases and J dropped 5 bases, with 18 bases sitting between them. Germline CDR1 and CDR2: LGHDT and YNNKEL (reference sequence). The CDR3 length is 15 residues. For the CDR3, the DNA is TGTGCCAGCACCCTAGACAGGGACTTAAACAATGAGCAGTTCTTC. Translation: CASTLDRDLNNEQFF.

This clone appeared a single time. This rearrangement joins TRBV5-1 to TRBJ2-7; 13 positions agree with TRBD2. V dropped 0 bases and J dropped 4; count of bases not matched to a gene: 10. The length of the CDR3 is 18 residues. The germline gives CDR1 SGHRS, CDR2 YFSETQ. The CDR3 region is CASSLEVPGTSGIYEQYF. CDR3 nucleotide sequence: TGCGCCAGCAGCTTGGAGGTTCCCGGGACTAGCGGGATATACGAGCAGTACTTC.

This clone was counted between two and nine times. The chain recombines TRBV14 with TRBJ1-1; D is undetermined. From germline, CDR1 is SGHDN and CDR2 FVKESK. Trimming shortened V by 0 bases and J by 2 bases, and 7 bases separated the two germline ends. The CDR3 length is 14 residues. The CDR3 region has the DNA TGTGCCAGCAGCCAAGATCTTTTTAACACTGAAGCTTTCTTT. Amino acids: CASSQDLFNTEAFF.

This chain uses TRBV19 with TRBJ2-1; D might be TRBD1 (6 bases). Trimming pared 8 bases from V and 1 base from J, leaving 12 bases between. Germline loops: CDR1 LNHDA, CDR2 SQIVND (reference sequence). The CDR3 consists of 14 residues. The CDR3 here is CASLGRGSYNEQFF. CDR3 coding DNA: TGTGCCAGTCTTGGCAGGGGATCCTACAATGAGCAGTTCTTC.

Comments on this clone: The junction differs from germline at one of its ends, possibly a read error. This rearrangement joins TRBV24-1 to TRBJ1-2; TRBD1 matches at 7 bases. The germline V gene encodes CDR1 KGHDR and CDR2 SFDVKD. This CDR3 has 16 residues. CDR3 DNA: TGTGCCACTAGTGGGGAGACAGGGAGGTTCAACTATGGCTACACCTTC. This translates into CATSGETGRFNYGYTF.

The chain is built from TRBV10-3 and TRBJ1-2; D may be TRBD1 (5 bases). Trimming cost V 4 bases and J 3 bases, with 12 bases left between them. Germline values: CDR1 ENHRY, CDR2 SYGVKD. The CDR3 totals 14 residues. The CDR3 protein is CAISGGPMDYGYTF. For the CDR3, the DNA is TGTGCCATCAGTGGGGGCCCGATGGACTATGGCTACACCTTC.

Only one count was recorded for this clone. The chain links TRBV5-1 to TRBJ1-1; 7 bases map to TRBD1. The CDR3 contains 13 residues. Germline V gene lookup returns CDR1 SGHRS and CDR2 YFSETQ. V lost 5 bases and J lost 5; bases outside the gene matches: 6. CDR3 nucleotides: TGCGCCAGCAGAACTACAGGGGAAACTGAAGCTTTCTTT. This gives the protein CASRTTGETEAFF.

The chain has TRBV6-6 and TRBJ1-1; D is ambiguous. V was trimmed by 0 bases and J by 3 bases, leaving 5 bases between them. CDR3 length: 13 residues. From germline, CDR1 is MNHNY and CDR2 SVGAGI (reference sequence). The CDR3 protein is CASSYSSHTEAFF. In DNA form, the CDR3 reads TGTGCCAGCAGTTACTCGAGCCACACTGAAGCTTTCTTT.

The gene calls are TRBV6-5 and TRBJ2-5; 7 bases agree with TRBD1. Germline CDR1 is MNHEY and CDR2 is SVGAGI. This CDR3 is built from 14 residues. With V trimmed by 7 bases and J by 5 bases, 10 bases remained unmatched. The CDR3 DNA sequence: TGTGCCAGCACCCACGACAGGGCTAGGGAGACCCAGTACTTC. Residues: CASTHDRARETQYF.

DNA for the CDR3: TGTGCCAGCAGTTACATTTTTGGCAACACCATATATTTT. Its protein is CASSYIFGNTIYF. V usage is TRBV6-5 and J usage is TRBJ1-3; D is unresolved. The germline CDR1 and CDR2 sequences are MNHEY and SVGAGI. This CDR3 has 13 amino acids. V was clipped by 2 bases and J by 7 bases, with 9 bases between them.

A note on this clone: The sample holds other DNA sequences that translate to the same CDR3. This chain uses TRBV12-3 or TRBV12-4 with TRBJ1-5; no clear D. V was clipped by 3 bases and J by 4 bases, with 4 bases between them. The CDR3 totals 12 residues. CDR3 nucleotide sequence: TGTGCCAGCAGTTTCTCTAATCAGCCCCAGCATTTT. Translation: CASSFSNQPQHF.

This clone has only one observation. V gene TRBV6-5 combines with J gene TRBJ2-2; D may be TRBD1 (6 bases). This CDR3 contains 16 residues. The ends were cut back, 2 bases at V and 1 base at J, with 11 bases in the middle. Germline CDR1 MNHEY, CDR2 SVGAGI. The CDR3 bases are TGTGCCAGCAGTTACCCGAAGGGACAGAACACCGGGGAGCTGTTTTTT. This encodes CASSYPKGQNTGELFF.

The J gene is TRBJ2-2, the V gene TRBV19, with D possibly TRBD1 on 5 matching bases. This CDR3 region has 14 residues. From germline, CDR1 is LNHDA and CDR2 SQIVND (reference sequence). The germline V and J ends were trimmed by 4 bases and 4 bases, with 10 bases remaining between them. The chain's CDR3 is CASSKGVGTGELFF. CDR3 bases: TGTGCCAGTAGTAAAGGGGTGGGCACCGGGGAGCTGTTTTTT.

This rearrangement joins TRBV27 to TRBJ2-1; the match to TRBD2 covers 16 bases. There are 14 residues in the CDR3. Germline trimming cut 6 bases from V and 9 bases from J; bases unmatched to any gene: 2. CDR1 MNHEY and CDR2 SMNVEV come from the germline V gene (reference sequence). The CDR3 spells CASRGLAGGGEQFF. The CDR3 DNA follows: TGTGCCAGCAGGGGACTAGCGGGAGGGGGTGAGCAGTTCTTC.

The chain couples TRBV7-2 to TRBJ2-7, with unresolved D. This CDR3 contains 11 residues. V was trimmed by 2 bases and J by 5 bases, leaving 4 bases between them. The germline gives CDR1 SGHTA, CDR2 FQGNSA. The CDR3: CASSLPDEQYF. The CDR3 DNA is TGTGCCAGCAGCTTACCCGACGAGCAGTACTTC.

The chain combines TRBV6-5 with TRBJ2-1; 7 nucleotides line up with TRBD2. The ends lost 6 bases at V and 5 bases at J; junction bases unmatched: 10. Germline CDR1 and CDR2: MNHEY and SVGAGI. The CDR3 extends over 15 amino acids. DNA for the CDR3: TGTGCCAGCAGCGACGGGGGGTCAGCCAACAATGAGCAGTTCTTC. Translated, it gives CASSDGGSANNEQFF.